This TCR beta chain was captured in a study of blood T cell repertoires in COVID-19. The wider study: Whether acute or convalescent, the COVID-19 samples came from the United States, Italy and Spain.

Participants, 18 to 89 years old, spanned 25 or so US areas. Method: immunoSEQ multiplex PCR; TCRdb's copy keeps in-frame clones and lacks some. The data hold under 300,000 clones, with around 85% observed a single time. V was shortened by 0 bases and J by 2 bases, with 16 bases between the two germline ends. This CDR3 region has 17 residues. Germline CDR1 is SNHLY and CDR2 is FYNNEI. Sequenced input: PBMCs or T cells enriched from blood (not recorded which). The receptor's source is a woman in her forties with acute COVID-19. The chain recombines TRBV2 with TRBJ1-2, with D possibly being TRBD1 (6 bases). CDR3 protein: CASSEAGHRTRNYGYTF. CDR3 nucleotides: TGTGCCAGCAGTGAAGCGGGACATCGAACCAGAAACTATGGCTACACCTTC.